This T cell receptor (beta chain) was obtained from a study of shared clonotypes between healthy human individuals (dated by TCRdb to 2020 to 2021). About the investigation overall: Three men and a couple of women, aged 18 to 49 years, made up the cohort. For each donor, CD4 naive and CD4 memory were each given three plates, CD8 naive was given two plates, and CD8 memory was given one plate. The study deeply sequenced blood TCR repertoires of about 5 healthy adults to estimate repertoire size and the extent of clonotype sharing between individuals. Libraries were prepared and TCR repertoires were sequenced by different laboratories using diverse techniques, in order to increase sequencing depth and limit assay-specific biases. Between about 0.8 and 9 billion PBMCs per donor were obtained by leukapheresis. The paper as a whole reports these results and caveats: When a few donors were compared, the shared fraction of clonotypes was roughly 5% for naive CD4, less than 4% for naive CD8, roughly 2.5% for memory CD4, and less than 0.45% for memory CD8. Even with the large sequencing depth, rarefaction of the sorted-subset datasets indicated that sequencing was incomplete. Larger estimated clonotype richness was generally found for naive subsets than for memory subsets. Only blood was sampled, and tissue TCR repertoires likely differ from those in blood. Clonotypes shared by all four sorted-subset donors showed higher generation probabilities than non-shared clonotypes. The small number of donors limited the genetic and exposure-history diversity represented. Based on pairwise subsampling, the degree of clonotype sharing among donors was expected to be affected by sequencing depth.

TCR CDR3 regions were amplified from genomic DNA by multiplex PCR using the deep immunoSEQ assay. For each cell subset, the extracted genomic DNA was distributed evenly across all wells of several immunoSEQ 96-well plates, and each plate served as one replicate. For sorted subsets, each replicate PCR was loaded with approximately 200 ng genomic DNA, equivalent to 30,000 to 35,000 T cell genomes. The purified libraries were quantified using a Qubit 3.0 fluorometer, sized with a Bioanalyzer 2100, and then quantified again using the KAPA Library Quantification kit. Every immunoSEQ 96-well plate was sequenced on a dedicated single-read 150-cycle Illumina NextSeq 550 flow cell. Per the authors' processing: Because the immunoSEQ output held only junctional sequences and lacked quality scores, the filtering could not match the filtering applied to full-length reads. Sequences were annotated with PyIR, a Python wrapper for IgBLAST v1.9, and V/J genes and CDR3 were assigned using IMGT germline references. Reads with weak V/J assignments (E-value above 1e-6), missing CDR3, stop codons, out-of-frame junctions, or ambiguous translated residues were removed. A V3J clonotype was defined by an identical inferred V gene, J gene, and CDR3 amino acid sequence. To compute the percentage overlap between repertoires, the number of shared unique clonotypes was divided by the size of the smaller repertoire. Three approaches were used to assess repertoire richness: RTK rarefaction, the Chao1 estimator, and Recon v2.1 estimates of unobserved clonotypes. For all TCRbeta clonotypes obtained by the gDNA method from four donors, generation probabilities were computed with OLGA. Held by TCRdb, this immuneACCESS table contains in-frame sequences only and omits some clones. Under half of the omission traces to an unresolved V gene where checked; the cause of the rest is unknown. The DNA gave D and trimming, while V, J and clone size come from that table. Within this sample are around 350,000 clones, with around 70% of them counted one time only. The ten largest clones represent roughly a tenth of the sample.

From a lookup of the germline V gene, CDR1 and CDR2 are SGHDN and FVKESK. Inclusive of the bounding cysteine and phenylalanine, the CDR3 is 13 residues long. Only the CDR3 DNA stays, 39 bases, in frame from base 1. Relative to germline, V is missing 1 base and J is missing 6 bases, with 3 bases of the junction outside any gene match. The donors were healthy, HIV-negative adults with no recently reported acute infections or vaccinations. Only Caucasian adults living in Nashville, Tennessee, USA were represented among the donors. CD4+ T cells were enriched by magnetic negative selection; naive cells were then positively selected on CD45RA, and the negative fraction formed the memory subset. After blood collection by leukapheresis, PBMCs were isolated using Ficoll-Histopaque density gradient centrifugation and then cryopreserved in the vapor phase of liquid nitrogen. Analytical flow cytometry was used to check the purity and quantity of every magnetically sorted T cell population. Genomic DNA was isolated from every sorted fraction and measured by UV absorbance on a Nanodrop 2000c.

Points on this clone: Its antigen specificity is not known. Base-call qualities are not available, and no considerably larger clone is one nucleotide away. Other DNA sequences in this sample translate to the same CDR3.

The material sequenced was memory CD4+ T cells sorted from blood. In the paper's terms, the cell subset or site label means: CD45RA-negative fraction. This chain is built from TRBV14 and TRBJ2-7, with TRBD1 identical over 7 junction bases. This clonotype was obtained from a man aged 30-40 years in good health. The CDR3 loop reads CASSQGAGGEQYF. The DNA sequence is TGTGCCAGCAGCCAAGGAGCAGGGGGCGAGCAGTACTTC. The variable domain in full, with residues beyond the CDR3 obtained from the reference TRBV14 and TRBJ2-7 genes, is EAGVTQFPSHSVIEKGQTVTLRCDPISGHDNLYWYRRVMGKEIKFLLHFVKESKQDESGMPNNRFLAERTGGTYSTLKVQPAELEDSGVYFCASSQGAGGEQYFGPGTRLTVT.